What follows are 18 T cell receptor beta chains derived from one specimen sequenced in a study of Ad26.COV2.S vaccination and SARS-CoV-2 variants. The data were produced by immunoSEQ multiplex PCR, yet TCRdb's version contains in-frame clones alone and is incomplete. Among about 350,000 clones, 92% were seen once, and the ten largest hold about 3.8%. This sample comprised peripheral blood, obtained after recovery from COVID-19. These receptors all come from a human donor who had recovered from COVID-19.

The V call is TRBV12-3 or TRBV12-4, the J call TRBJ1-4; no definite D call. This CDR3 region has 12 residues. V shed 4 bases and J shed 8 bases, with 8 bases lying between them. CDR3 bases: TGTGCCAGCAGTTCCTATCTAGAAAAACTGTTTTTT. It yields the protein CASSSYLEKLFF.

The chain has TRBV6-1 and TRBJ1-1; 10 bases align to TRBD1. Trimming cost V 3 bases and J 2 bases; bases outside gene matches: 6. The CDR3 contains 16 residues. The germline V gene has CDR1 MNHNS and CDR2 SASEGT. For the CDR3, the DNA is TGTGCCAGCAGTGATCCCGGGACAGGGGCAAACACTGAAGCTTTCTTT. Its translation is CASSDPGTGANTEAFF.

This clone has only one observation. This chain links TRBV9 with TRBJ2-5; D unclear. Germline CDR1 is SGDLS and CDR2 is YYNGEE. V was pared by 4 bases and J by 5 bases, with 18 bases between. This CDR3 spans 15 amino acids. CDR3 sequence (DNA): TGTGCCAGCAGCCCCCGACAAACCTCCAGTGAGACCCAGTACTTC. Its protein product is CASSPRQTSSETQYF.

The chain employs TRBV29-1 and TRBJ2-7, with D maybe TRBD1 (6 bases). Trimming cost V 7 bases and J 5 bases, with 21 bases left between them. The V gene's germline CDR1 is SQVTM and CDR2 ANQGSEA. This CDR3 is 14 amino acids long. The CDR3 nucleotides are TGCAGCGCATCGCCGAGTACAGGGTTCAACGAGCAGTACTTC. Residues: CSASPSTGFNEQYF.

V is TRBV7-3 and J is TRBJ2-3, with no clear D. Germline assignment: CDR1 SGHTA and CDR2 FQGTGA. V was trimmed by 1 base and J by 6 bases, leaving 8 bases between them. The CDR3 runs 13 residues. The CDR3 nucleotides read TGTGCCAGCAGCTTAAATAGTGGGGATACGCAGTATTTT. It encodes CASSLNSGDTQYF.

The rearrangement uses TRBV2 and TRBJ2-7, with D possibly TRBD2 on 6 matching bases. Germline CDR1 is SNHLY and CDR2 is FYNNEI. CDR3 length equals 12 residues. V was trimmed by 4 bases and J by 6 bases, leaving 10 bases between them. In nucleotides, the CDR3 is TGTGCCAGCAGTGGCGGGGCCTTCGAGCAGTACTTC. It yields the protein CASSGGAFEQYF.

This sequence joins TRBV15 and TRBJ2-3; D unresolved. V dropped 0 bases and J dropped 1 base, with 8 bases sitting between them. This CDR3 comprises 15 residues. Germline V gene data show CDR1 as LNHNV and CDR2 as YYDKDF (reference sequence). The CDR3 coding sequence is TGTGCCACCAGCAGAGAGGGGTACGGCACAGATACGCAGTATTTT. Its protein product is CATSREGYGTDTQYF.

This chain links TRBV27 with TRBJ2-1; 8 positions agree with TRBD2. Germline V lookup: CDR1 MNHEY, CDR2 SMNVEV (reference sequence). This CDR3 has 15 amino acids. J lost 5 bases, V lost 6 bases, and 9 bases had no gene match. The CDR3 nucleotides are TGTGCCAGCAGCCGAGTTGCTAGCGGGCACAATGAGCAGTTCTTC. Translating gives CASSRVASGHNEQFF.

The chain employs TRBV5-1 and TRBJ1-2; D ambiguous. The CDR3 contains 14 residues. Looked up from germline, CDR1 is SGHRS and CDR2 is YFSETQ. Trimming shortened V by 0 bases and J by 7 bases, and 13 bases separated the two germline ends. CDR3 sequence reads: CASSLAGEEVGYTF. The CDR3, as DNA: TGCGCCAGCAGCTTGGCCGGGGAAGAGGTTGGCTACACCTTC.

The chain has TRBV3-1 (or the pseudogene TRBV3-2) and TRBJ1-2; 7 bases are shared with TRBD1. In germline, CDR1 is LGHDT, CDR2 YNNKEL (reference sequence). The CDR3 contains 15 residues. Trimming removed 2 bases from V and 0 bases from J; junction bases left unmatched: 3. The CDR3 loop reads CASSQQGGTNYGYTF. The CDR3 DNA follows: TGTGCCAGCAGCCAACAGGGGGGAACTAACTATGGCTACACCTTC.

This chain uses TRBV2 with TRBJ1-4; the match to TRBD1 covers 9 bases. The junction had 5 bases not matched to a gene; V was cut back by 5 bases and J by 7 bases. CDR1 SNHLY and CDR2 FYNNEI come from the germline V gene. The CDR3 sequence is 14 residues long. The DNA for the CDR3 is TGTGCCAGCAGTTCAGACAGGGGGGTTGAAAAACTGTTTTTT. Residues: CASSSDRGVEKLFF. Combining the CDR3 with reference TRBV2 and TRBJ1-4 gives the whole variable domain EPEVTQTPSHQVTQMGQEVILRCVPISNHLYFYWYRQILGQKVEFLVSFYNNEISEKSEIFDDQFSVERPDGSNFTLKIRSTKLEDSAMYFCASSSDRGVEKLFFGSGTQLSVL.

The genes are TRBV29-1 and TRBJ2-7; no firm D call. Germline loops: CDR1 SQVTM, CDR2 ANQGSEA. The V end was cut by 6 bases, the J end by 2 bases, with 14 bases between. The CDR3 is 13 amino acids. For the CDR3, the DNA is TGCAGCGTAGAAAGGCCAGACACCTACGAGCAGTACTTC. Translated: CSVERPDTYEQYF.

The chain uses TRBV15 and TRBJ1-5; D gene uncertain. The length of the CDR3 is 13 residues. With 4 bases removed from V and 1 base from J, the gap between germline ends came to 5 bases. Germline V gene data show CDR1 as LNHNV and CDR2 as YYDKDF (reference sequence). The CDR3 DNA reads TGTGCCACCAGCAAGACCAGCAATCAGCCCCAGCATTTT. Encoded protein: CATSKTSNQPQHF.

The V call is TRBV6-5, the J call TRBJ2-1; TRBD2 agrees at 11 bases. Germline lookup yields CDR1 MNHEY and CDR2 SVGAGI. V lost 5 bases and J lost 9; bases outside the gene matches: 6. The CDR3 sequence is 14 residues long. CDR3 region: CASSRLAGIGEQFF. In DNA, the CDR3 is TGTGCCAGCAGTCGACTAGCGGGGATTGGTGAGCAGTTCTTC.

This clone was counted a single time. As DNA, the CDR3 is TGTGCCAGCAGCGTAGCCCCAACAGGGATTAAGAGGAACACTGAAGCTTTCTTT. Amino acid sequence: CASSVAPTGIKRNTEAFF. The V and J genes are TRBV9 and TRBJ1-1, with D possibly matching TRBD1 (6 bases). Germline loops: CDR1 SGDLS, CDR2 YYNGEE. This CDR3 region has 18 residues. The V gene lost 0 bases and the J gene lost 1 base, with 19 bases spanning the gap.

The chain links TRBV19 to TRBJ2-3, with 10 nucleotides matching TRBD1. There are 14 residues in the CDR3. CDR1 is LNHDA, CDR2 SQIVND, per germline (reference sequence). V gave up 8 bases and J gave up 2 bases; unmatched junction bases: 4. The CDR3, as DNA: TGTGCCAGTGCAGACAGGGGGCTCACAGATACGCAGTATTTT. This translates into CASADRGLTDTQYF.

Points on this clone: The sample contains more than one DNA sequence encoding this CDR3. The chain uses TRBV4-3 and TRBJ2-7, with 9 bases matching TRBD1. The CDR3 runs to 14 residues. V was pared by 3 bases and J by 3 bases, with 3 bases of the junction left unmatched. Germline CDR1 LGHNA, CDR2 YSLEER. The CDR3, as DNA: TGCGCCAGCAGCCAGGGGACAGGGATCTACGAGCAGTACTTC. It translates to CASSQGTGIYEQYF.

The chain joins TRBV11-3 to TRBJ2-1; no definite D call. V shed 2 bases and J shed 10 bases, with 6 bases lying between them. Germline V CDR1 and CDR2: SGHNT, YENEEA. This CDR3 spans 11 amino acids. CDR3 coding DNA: TGTGCCAGCAGCTTACATGACGAGCAGTTCTTC. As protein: CASSLHDEQFF.